Shown below are 8 T cell receptor beta chains from a single sample sequenced in a study of T cells in Graves' hyperthyroidism and ophthalmopathy. Amplified regions were TCR beta CDR3 sequences from RNA transcripts. The TCR CDR3 was amplified in a first-round RT-PCR using the HTBI primer set. MiXCR, run by TCRdb on the multiplex PCR reads, gives a single entry per CDR3 protein. The data hold around 200,000 distinct CDR3 sequences, with approximately 15% observed a single time. Sequenced material: blood. The receptors here all came from a woman in her forties or fifties with Graves' hyperthyroidism.

J is TRBJ2-5 and V is TRBV27; D might be TRBD1 (6 bases). Germline-derived CDR1 and CDR2 are MNHEY and SMNVEV (reference sequence). V lost 6 bases and J lost 5, with 13 bases in between. This CDR3 is built from 13 residues. The CDR3 region has the DNA TGTGCCAGCAGCAGGGGTAGTGCGGAGACCCAGTACTTC. Its protein is CASSRGSAETQYF.

The chain recombines TRBV4-1 with TRBJ1-1; D might be TRBD1 (6 bases). Germline V CDR1 and CDR2: MGHRA, YSYEKL. CDR3 size: 15 residues. Trimming took off 3 bases at V and 0 bases at J, with 11 bases between the two ends. CDR3: CASSQAQGVNTEAFF. CDR3 bases: TGCGCCAGCAGCCAGGCACAGGGCGTGAACACTGAAGCTTTCTTT.

Only a few counts were recorded for this clonotype. CDR3 protein: CASSPLFGDYNEQFF. DNA of the CDR3: TGTGCCAGTAGTCCCCTTTTTGGAGATTACAATGAGCAGTTCTTC. The chain has TRBV19 and TRBJ2-1; no clear D. CDR3 length: 15 amino acids. Germline lookup yields CDR1 LNHDA and CDR2 SQIVND (reference sequence). With 5 bases removed from V and 4 bases from J, the gap between germline ends came to 15 bases.

The J gene is TRBJ2-3, the V gene TRBV4-1; 12 positions match TRBD2. The CDR3 consists of 17 residues. The junction had 3 bases not matched to a gene; V was cut back by 1 base and J by 1 base. Germline loops: CDR1 MGHRA, CDR2 YSYEKL. The CDR3 region is CASSQVRLAGGTDTQYF. The DNA of the CDR3 is TGCGCCAGCAGCCAAGTACGACTAGCGGGGGGCACAGATACGCAGTATTTT.

This clonotype appeared many times. This chain joins TRBV20-1 and TRBJ2-3, with 7 positions matching TRBD2. The trim removed 4 bases at V and 1 base at J, leaving 5 bases unmatched. CDR3 length equals 14 residues. Germline V gene sequence: CDR1 DFQATT, CDR2 SNEGSKA (reference sequence). CDR3 region: CSAMPLAGTDTQYF. Written as DNA, the CDR3 is TGCAGTGCTATGCCCCTAGCGGGCACAGATACGCAGTATTTT.

The J gene is TRBJ2-7, the V gene TRBV9; 8 bases fit TRBD1. This CDR3 contains 14 residues. Unmatched junction bases numbered 5, after V lost 3 bases and J lost 3 bases. Per germline, CDR1 SGDLS and CDR2 YYNGEE. This CDR3 reads CASSAKTGGYEQYF. As DNA, the CDR3 is TGTGCCAGCAGCGCCAAAACAGGGGGCTACGAGCAGTACTTC.

This clonotype has ten or more counts. The chain employs TRBV6-2 or TRBV6-3 and TRBJ2-7, with TRBD1 identical over 7 bases. CDR1 and CDR2 (germline): MNHEY, SVGEGT. The CDR3 totals 14 residues. V was pared by 6 bases and J by 11 bases, with 16 bases of the junction left unmatched. CDR3 coding DNA: TGTGCCAGCAGAACAACAGGGGTAGACAAAGAGGAGTACTTC. It is translated as CASRTTGVDKEEYF.

J is TRBJ1-5 and V is TRBV7-8, with 7 bases matching TRBD1. The germline V gene encodes CDR1 SGHVS and CDR2 FQNEAQ. With V trimmed by 1 base and J by 7 bases, 10 bases remained unmatched. The CDR3 runs to 16 residues. The CDR3 here is CASSLEAYRGGQPQHF. The CDR3 nucleotides read TGTGCCAGCAGCTTAGAAGCGTACAGGGGAGGGCAGCCCCAGCATTTT.